This TCR beta chain was identified during a study of beta chain features in type 1 diabetes. Study summary: All samples together contributed some 100,000,000 sorted cells for examination. General study points: Across all four CD4+ subsets, people with type 1 diabetes showed modestly shorter TCRB CDR3s. Across patients, naive, central memory and Treg TCRB repertoires exhibited apparently greater similarity than was observed across healthy donors.

Trimming removed 4 bases from V and 3 bases from J, with 11 bases in between. The CDR3 consists of 14 residues. Germline V gene lookup returns CDR1 SGDLS and CDR2 YYNGEE. With respect to this clone: Its specificity is unknown.

One heparinised draw of blood, averaging around 120 mL, came from each donor. Expressed TCRB transcripts were sequenced after all isolated RNA was converted to cDNA. Profiled with immunoSEQ multiplex PCR; TCRdb holds only in-frame clones, not every one. The sample lists 500,000 to 700,000 clones, less than 20% seen once, with approximately 0.099% in the top ten. The sequenced sample was naive CD4+ T cells from blood. This sequence was found in a man aged 18 to 35 in good health. The chain joins TRBV9 to TRBJ1-3, with D possibly being TRBD1 (6 bases). The DNA for the CDR3 is TGTGCCAGCAGCTCCGGACAGCTTGGAAACACCATATATTTT. This codes for CASSSGQLGNTIYF.